The clone carrying this T cell receptor beta chain is labeled as large. Amplification of TRBV12-4/TRBJ1-2 clonotypes used adaptor-ligated barcode primers. TCRdb reanalysed the multiplex PCR reads using MiXCR and keeps one entry per CDR3 protein. The repertoire consists of about 200 distinct CDR3 sequences, with less than 8.5% occurring once and the leading ten covering around 17%. Cells sorted as Tregs were CD4+, CD25+ and CD127-/low. The CDR3 spans 13 residues. The V end lost 0 bases, the J end lost 2 bases, and 4 bases lay between the germline ends. The gene calls are TRBV12-3 or TRBV12-4 and TRBJ1-2; D not resolved. This TCR derives from a female donor with breast cancer. The sequenced sample consisted of tumor-infiltrating Tregs sorted from the breast tumor. The chain's CDR3 is CASSLAGNYGYTF. The CDR3 DNA follows: TGTGCCAGCAGTTTAGCAGGGAACTATGGCTACACCTTC.